This passage covers 2 T cell receptor beta chains from one sample sequenced in a study of spatial heterogeneity in lung cancer. Time point given: blood at routine non-recurrence follow-up after resection. TCRdb recomputed calls from the 5' RACE reads with MiXCR, one row per CDR3 protein. This sample has approximately 70,000 distinct CDR3 sequences, with roughly 8.9% found just once. Sequencing was performed on PBMCs, taken at follow-up. These receptors came from a female donor with early-stage non-small cell lung cancer.

This chain uses TRBV25-1 with TRBJ2-1; perhaps TRBD2 as D (7 bases). The CDR3 loop spans 16 amino acids. CDR1 is MGHDK and CDR2 is SYGVNS in the germline V gene. V lost 3 bases, J lost 6 bases, and 18 bases lay in between. The CDR3 bases are TGTGCCAGCAGTGACCGGGGAGGGGGAGACGGCAATGAGCAGTTCTTC. Residues: CASSDRGGGDGNEQFF.

This clonotype showed up many times. J is TRBJ2-3 and V is TRBV28; 7 nucleotides line up with TRBD2. The CDR3 has 14 residues. Germline V CDR1 and CDR2: MDHEN, SYDVKM. V lost 6 bases and J lost 7; bases outside the gene matches: 10. The CDR3 DNA sequence: TGTGCCAGCAGCGGGGGGATGGCCGAGAATACGCAGTATTTT. This encodes CASSGGMAENTQYF. The entire variable domain, with the rest obtained from reference TRBV28 and TRBJ2-3, is as follows: DVKVTQSSRYLVKRTGEKVFLECVQDMDHENMFWYRQDPGLGLRLIYFSYDVKMKEKGDIPEGYSVSREKKERFSLILESASTNQTSMYLCASSGGMAENTQYFGPGTRLTVL.